These T cell receptor beta chains were read from a single sample in a study of cytomegalovirus exposure and HLA in healthy donors. Assay: immunoSEQ multiplex PCR; the TCRdb copy retains only in-frame clones and omits some. The sample consists of 200,000 to 250,000 clones, approximately 81% of them appearing once. The sample taken for sequencing was PBMCs. Receptors were obtained from a man aged 30 to 39 in good health and CMV-seronegative. Each CDR3 is given with its conserved first and last residue. A D gene is named only where the DNA matches it firmly. Part of the rows lack a size; the others show once, few, many or a class for expanded clones.

>.|TRBJ1-1|TRBD1|TRBV18
CASSPGTDEAFF
TGTGCCAGCTCACCAGGGACAGATGAAGCTTTCTTT
>.|TRBJ1-1|.|TRBV28
CASSLPGEPTEAFF
TGTGCCAGCAGTTTACCGGGGGAGCCCACTGAAGCTTTCTTT
>.|TRBJ1-1|.|TRBV6-1
CASSEFRGTEAFF
TGTGCCAGCAGTGAATTTAGGGGCACTGAAGCTTTCTTT
>.|TRBJ2-2|.|TRBV7-2
CASSPRFRGGELFF
TGTGCCAGCAGCCCCCGTTTCAGGGGCGGGGAGCTGTTTTTT
>.|TRBJ2-5|TRBD2|TRBV7-6
CASSPSGEVQETQYF
TGTGCCAGCAGCCCTAGCGGGGAGGTTCAAGAGACCCAGTACTTC
>.|TRBJ2-5|.|TRBV27
CASSLTDSLQTQYF
TGTGCCAGCAGTCTCACTGACTCACTCCAGACCCAGTACTTC
>.|TRBJ1-6|.|TRBV4-1
CASRREDVTNSPLHF
TGCGCCAGCAGGCGGGAAGACGTGACTAATTCACCCCTCCACTTT
>.|TRBJ1-5|.|TRBV11-2
CASSYSSNQPQHF
TGTGCCAGCAGTTATTCTAGCAATCAGCCCCAGCATTTT
>.|TRBJ2-5|.|TRBV4-1
CASSQDEERGWGETQYF
TGCGCCAGCAGCCAAGATGAGGAAAGGGGGTGGGGAGAGACCCAGTACTTC
>.|TRBJ2-3|TRBD2|TRBV5-4
CASSSLGGGGAGTQYF
TGTGCCAGCAGCTCGTTGGGGGGCGGGGGGGCAGGGACGCAGTATTTT
>.|TRBJ1-6|.|TRBV27
CASSSGTYNSPLHF
TGTGCCAGCAGTTCTGGGACTTATAATTCACCCCTCCACTTT
>.|TRBJ1-1|.|TRBV5-5
CASSLVVGNTEAFF
TGTGCCAGCAGCTTGGTAGTCGGGAACACTGAAGCTTTCTTT
>.|TRBJ1-2|.|TRBV2
CASSFLSPNYGYTF
TGTGCCAGCAGCTTCCTATCCCCCAACTATGGCTACACCTTC
>.|TRBJ2-3|TRBD2|TRBV10-3
CAIRNTGTSGLGTQYF
TGTGCCATCAGGAACACAGGGACTAGCGGTCTTGGTACGCAGTATTTT
>.|TRBJ2-3|TRBD2|TRBV11-3
CASSLGGYGREGTDTQYF
TGTGCCAGCAGCTTAGGGGGTTATGGGAGGGAAGGTACAGATACGCAGTATTTT
>.|TRBJ2-1|.|TRBV5-6
CASSSPGGPDDEQFF
TGTGCCAGCAGCTCGCCGGGGGGCCCTGATGATGAGCAGTTCTTC
>.|TRBJ1-5|.|TRBV28
CASSFRGWNQPQHF
TGTGCCAGCAGTTTTCGGGGTTGGAATCAGCCCCAGCATTTT
>.|TRBJ1-2|.|TRBV7-9
CASSFPGDVDYGYTF
TGTGCCAGCAGCTTCCCAGGGGATGTAGACTATGGCTACACCTTC
>.|TRBJ1-2|.|TRBV27
CASSPSGTLNYGYTF
TGTGCCAGCAGTCCGTCCGGGACACTAAACTATGGCTACACCTTC
>.|TRBJ2-3|.|TRBV11-1
CASSLRGGLTDTQYF
TGTGCCAGCAGCTTACGTGGGGGCCTCACAGATACGCAGTATTTT
>.|TRBJ2-7|.|TRBV4-2
CASSQEVERYEQYF
TGTGCCAGCAGCCAAGAAGTGGAGAGGTACGAGCAGTACTTC
>.|TRBJ2-7|.|TRBV9
CASSVGIGEHSYEQYF
TGTGCCAGCAGCGTAGGTATCGGGGAACACTCCTACGAGCAGTACTTC
>few|TRBJ2-7|TRBD2|TRBV5-4
CASSHNSGGTYEQYF
TGTGCCAGCAGCCACAATAGCGGGGGAACCTACGAGCAGTACTTC
>.|TRBJ1-1|.|TRBV7-6
CASSQRSGTGNTEAFF
TGTGCCAGCAGCCAAAGGAGCGGCACGGGGAACACTGAAGCTTTCTTT
>once|TRBJ1-1|TRBD1|TRBV9
CASSVGGTGGTEAFF
TGTGCCAGCAGCGTAGGGGGGACAGGGGGGACTGAAGCTTTCTTT
>.|TRBJ2-7|TRBD2|TRBV7-6
CASSLEGLAGAWSSYEQYF
TGTGCCAGCAGCTTAGAGGGACTAGCGGGGGCCTGGAGCTCCTACGAGCAGTACTTC
>.|TRBJ2-7|.|TRBV6-6
CASSLSEAYEQYF
TGTGCCAGCAGTCTTAGCGAAGCCTACGAGCAGTACTTC
>.|TRBJ2-1|TRBD1|TRBV28
CASSSLGDRSYNEQFF
TGTGCCAGCAGTTCCCTTGGGGACAGGAGTTACAATGAGCAGTTCTTC
>few|TRBJ1-5|.|TRBV6-5
CASSWGEGDQPQHF
TGTGCCAGCAGTTGGGGGGAAGGGGATCAGCCCCAGCATTTT
>.|TRBJ1-2|.|TRBV28
CASSTPRMGYTF
TGTGCCAGCAGCACCCCGAGGATGGGCTACACCTTC
>.|TRBJ2-5|.|TRBV7-8
CASSRVGGTQYF
TGTGCCAGCAGCCGGGTAGGCGGGACCCAGTACTTC